This T cell receptor beta chain was sequenced for a study of T cell responses to AZD1222 COVID-19 vaccine (dated by TCRdb to the early 2020s). With respect to the entire study: AZD1222 recipients whose second dose came at about 4 weeks and those whose second dose came at about 12 weeks were combined into one group, since spike-specific TCR depth and breadth did not differ between the two schedules. A total of around 240 trial participants underwent TCR sequencing, of whom some 210 received two doses of AZD1222 and some 25 received two doses of the MenACWY control vaccine. Trial participants were enrolled by age into subgroups of 18-55, 56-69 and 70-plus years, and around 150, 29 and 61 TCR-sequenced participants, respectively, were included in these subgroups. Broad study findings and their caveats: Only five to seven AZD1222 recipients were SARS-CoV-2 seropositive at baseline, limiting conclusions about previously exposed vaccinees. Vaccine-associated CD4 TCRs spanned the whole spike protein, with dominant responses in regions 160-218 and 743-854. The 56-69-year group was small, and its depth increase did not reach significance, likely because of low power. Participants were mostly white British, with more females than males. The authors suggested clonal diversity may have been underestimated. After two AZD1222 doses, both the breadth and the depth of spike-specific TCRs were significantly higher than at day 0 and than in MenACWY recipients. Because no samples from the day 14 peak response were available, repertoires could be characterized only after the peak T cell response. Epitopes outside the regions mutated in the B.1.351 and B.1.1.7 variants were reportedly recognized by nearly half of the unique spike-specific TCRs.

The CDR3 regions of human TCRbeta chains were analyzed by immunosequencing. The original pipeline was this. TCRs in the repertoires were matched against a reference library of SARS-CoV-2-specific TCRs that had been generated with the MIRA antigen-specificity platform. Breadth was defined as the fraction of unique TCRs that were SARS-CoV-2-associated, and depth was defined as the fraction of total T cells that were SARS-CoV-2-associated. Each spike-specific TCR was assigned to its reactive spike region and to a CD4 or CD8 class using the MIRA data. Log10-transformed breadth and depth values were compared by one-way ANOVA with Sidak's multiple comparisons tests. In its TCRdb copy, this immuneACCESS table keeps in-frame sequences only and misses some clones. Where compared with another copy, unresolved V genes explain less than half of these, and the others have no known cause. V, J and clone size derive from that table, while D and trimming were established from the DNA sequence. Counted in this sample were 73,000 or so clones; around 89% of them appeared once. The biggest ten clones account for less than 20% of the sample.

In light of the paper, this sample's time point label describes: baseline before first vaccination. The vaccinee samples were drawn from two UK trials, COV001 and COV002, one of which was a single-blind randomized controlled phase 2/3 trial testing AZD1222 (ChAdOx1 nCoV-19) in healthy adults. For TCRbeta chain sequencing, PBMC samples from trial participants were taken at day 0 and at day 28 after the second dose. As encoded in the germline V gene, CDR1 is LGHNA while CDR2 is YSLEER. Measured from the cysteine to the phenylalanine, the CDR3 is 17 residues long. Solely the CDR3 DNA is kept, with 51 bases framed from the first base. The V end loses 5 bases and the J end loses 0 bases, and a stretch of 18 bases separates them. Regarding this clone: The antigen this receptor binds is unknown. Per-base qualities were not stored, and no clone one base away is much larger.

The chain is made from TRBV4-3 and TRBJ2-3, with the D call perhaps TRBD1 or TRBD2, each one matching 6 bases. The starting material was peripheral blood, obtained on day 0 of AZD1222 vaccination. This sequence was found in an adult in good health. The CDR3 region has the sequence CASSYKIGGTSTDTQYF. The DNA is TGCGCCAGCAGCTACAAGATAGGGGGGACTAGCACAGATACGCAGTATTTT.